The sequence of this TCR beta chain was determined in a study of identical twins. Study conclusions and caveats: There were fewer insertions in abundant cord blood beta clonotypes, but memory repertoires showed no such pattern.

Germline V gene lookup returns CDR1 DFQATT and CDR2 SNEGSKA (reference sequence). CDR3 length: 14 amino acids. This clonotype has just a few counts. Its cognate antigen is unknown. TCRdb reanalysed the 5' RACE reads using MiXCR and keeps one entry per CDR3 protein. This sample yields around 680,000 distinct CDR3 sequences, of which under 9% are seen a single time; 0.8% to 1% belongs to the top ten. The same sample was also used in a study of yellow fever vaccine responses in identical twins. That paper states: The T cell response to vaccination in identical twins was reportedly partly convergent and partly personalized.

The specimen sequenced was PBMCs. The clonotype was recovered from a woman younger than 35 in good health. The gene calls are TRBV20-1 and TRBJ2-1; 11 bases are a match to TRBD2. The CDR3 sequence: CRVGGLAGFNEQFF. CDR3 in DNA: TGCAGGGTAGGCGGACTAGCGGGTTTTAATGAGCAGTTCTTC.